The 32 T cell receptor beta chains presented below share a single source sample, sequenced in a study of blood T cell repertoires in COVID-19. Generated by immunoSEQ multiplex PCR, the TCRdb table keeps only in-frame clones and is missing some. Of around 260,000 clones listed, around 86% were seen once; the top ten hold about 3%. The sequenced sample consisted of peripheral blood. These TCRs come from a woman aged 25-40 years with active or convalescent COVID-19.

V usage is TRBV19 and J usage is TRBJ2-3, with 10 bases that match TRBD1. J lost 3 bases, V lost 8 bases, and 5 bases had no gene match. Germline lookup yields CDR1 LNHDA and CDR2 SQIVND (reference sequence). The CDR3 length is 14 residues. CDR3 amino acids: CASADRGRTDTQYF. CDR3 DNA: TGTGCCAGTGCCGACAGGGGGCGGACAGATACGCAGTATTTT.

This chain joins TRBV6-4 and TRBJ2-5; the match to TRBD2 covers 11 bases. CDR3 length: 15 amino acids. The germline V gene encodes CDR1 MRHNA and CDR2 SNTAGT. Unmatched junction bases numbered 9, after V lost 9 bases and J lost 3 bases. CDR3 bases: TGTGCCAGGCCTGGGATGGGACTAGCGGAAGAGACCCAGTACTTC. As protein: CARPGMGLAEETQYF.

This clone occurred a few times. The chain links TRBV7-2 to TRBJ1-1, with TRBD1 identical over 9 bases. This CDR3 has 17 residues. Germline-derived CDR1 and CDR2 are SGHTA and FQGNSA. The trim removed 5 bases at V and 4 bases at J, leaving 14 bases unmatched. The CDR3 reads CASSPGIRGQGSTEAFF. The CDR3 DNA reads TGTGCCAGCAGCCCGGGCATAAGAGGACAGGGGAGCACTGAAGCTTTCTTT.

This rearrangement joins TRBV19 to TRBJ1-2, with 9 bases lining up with TRBD1. This CDR3 has 15 residues. Trimming cost V 6 bases and J 0 bases; bases outside gene matches: 5. Germline V gene lookup returns CDR1 LNHDA and CDR2 SQIVND (reference sequence). CDR3 nucleotides: TGTGCCAGTAGCATGGACAGGGGTGCTAACTATGGCTACACCTTC. This encodes CASSMDRGANYGYTF.

This rearrangement joins TRBV2 to TRBJ1-1; D ambiguous. This CDR3 is built from 14 residues. V gave up 0 bases and J gave up 4 bases, with 9 bases separating them. Germline values: CDR1 SNHLY, CDR2 FYNNEI. DNA for the CDR3: TGTGCCAGCAGTGAAGCCCCTCCGGGCACTGAAGCTTTCTTT. It yields the protein CASSEAPPGTEAFF.

This chain uses TRBV6-2 or TRBV6-3 with TRBJ2-1, with a weak D call TRBD1 (5 bases). Germline V gene data show CDR1 as MNHEY and CDR2 as SVGEGT. Trimming took 6 bases from V and 2 from J, leaving 14 bases between them. This CDR3 is 15 amino acids long. The CDR3 reads CASSQQKGAYNEQFF. CDR3 coding DNA: TGTGCCAGCAGCCAGCAAAAAGGGGCCTACAATGAGCAGTTCTTC.

The rearrangement links TRBV7-9 to TRBJ1-3, with a possible D match to TRBD1 (6 bases). The CDR3 sequence is 15 residues long. CDR1 is SEHNR and CDR2 is FQNEAQ in the germline V gene (reference sequence). The ends were cut back, 2 bases at V and 2 bases at J, with 10 bases in the middle. CDR3 coding DNA: TGTGCCAGCAGCTTACCAGGGGCGGCTGGAAACACCATATATTTT. Protein product: CASSLPGAAGNTIYF.

CDR3 nucleotides: TGCGCCAGCAGCCCCCTTAGGGGATCCTACGAGCAGTACTTC. This translates into CASSPLRGSYEQYF. This rearrangement joins TRBV4-3 to TRBJ2-7; TRBD1 might be the D (5 bases). CDR3 length equals 14 residues. Trimming cost V 4 bases and J 1 base, with 11 bases left between them. Per germline, CDR1 LGHNA and CDR2 YSLEER.

This chain links TRBV7-9 with TRBJ2-7; D ambiguous. Germline V CDR1 and CDR2: SEHNR, FQNEAQ (reference sequence). The CDR3 is made up of 14 amino acids. V shed 3 bases and J shed 2 bases, with 11 bases lying between them. CDR3 in DNA: TGTGCCAGCAGCTTGGCAGCGAGAACCTACGAGCAGTACTTC. Amino acids: CASSLAARTYEQYF.

The chain uses TRBV5-1 and TRBJ1-4; D not certain. The CDR3 length is 14 residues. Germline V gene lookup returns CDR1 SGHRS and CDR2 YFSETQ. Trimming pared 0 bases from V and 5 bases from J, leaving 8 bases between. CDR3 sequence: CASSLVPANEKLFF. The CDR3 DNA follows: TGCGCCAGCAGCTTGGTCCCAGCGAATGAAAAACTGTTTTTT.

V is TRBV10-2 and J is TRBJ2-5; TRBD2 might be the D (7 bases). The germline V and J ends were trimmed by 3 bases and 5 bases, with 19 bases remaining between them. CDR1 and CDR2 (germline): WSHSY, SAAADI. This CDR3 spans 16 amino acids. In DNA form, the CDR3 reads TGCGCCAGCAGTGAAACGTGGGGGGGCGGGCAGGAGACCCAGTACTTC. It codes for CASSETWGGGQETQYF.

The V and J genes are TRBV7-8 and TRBJ1-6, with D uncertain. V was trimmed by 2 bases and J by 14 bases, leaving 7 bases between them. Germline V gene data show CDR1 as SGHVS and CDR2 as FQNEAQ. The CDR3 is 11 amino acids. CDR3 nucleotides: TGTGCCAGCAGCTTATCGGTCACCCTCCACTTT. Translated: CASSLSVTLHF.

The rearrangement links TRBV6-4 to TRBJ2-3; D is unresolved. Germline V gene data show CDR1 as MRHNA and CDR2 as SNTAGT. V lost 4 bases and J lost 8, with 13 bases in between. This CDR3 spans 13 amino acids. CDR3 region: CASSAETSGTQYF. Here the CDR3 DNA reads TGTGCCAGCAGTGCCGAAACCTCGGGTACGCAGTATTTT.

The chain employs TRBV3-1 (or the pseudogene TRBV3-2) and TRBJ2-3, with 10 bases aligning to TRBD2. Germline CDR1 is LGHDT and CDR2 is YNNKEL (reference sequence). V was pared by 5 bases and J by 4 bases, with 9 bases of the junction left unmatched. The CDR3 is 16 amino acids. CDR3 in DNA: TGTGCCAGCAGCTGGACCCCAACTAGCGGGGCAGATACGCAGTATTTT. Amino acids: CASSWTPTSGADTQYF.

This sequence joins TRBV4-3 and TRBJ2-1, with D possibly matching TRBD1 (5 bases). The CDR3 extends over 16 amino acids. The V end was cut by 0 bases, the J end by 8 bases, with 17 bases between. Germline V gene lookup returns CDR1 LGHNA and CDR2 YSLEER. As DNA, the CDR3 is TGCGCCAGCAGCCAAGAAGGGGCCTCCTTGCCTCATGAGCAGTTCTTC. Residues: CASSQEGASLPHEQFF.

The rearrangement uses TRBV10-3 and TRBJ2-3; perhaps TRBD2 as D (6 bases). This CDR3 is built from 12 residues. The germline CDR1 and CDR2 sequences are ENHRY and SYGVKD. Trimming left V 4 bases short and J 6 bases short, with 8 bases between. CDR3 DNA sequence: TGTGCCATCAGTGGGGGGGAGGATACGCAGTATTTT. It is translated as CAISGGEDTQYF.

This chain joins TRBV3-1 (or the pseudogene TRBV3-2) and TRBJ1-2; D call uncertain. V lost 1 base to trimming and J lost 0 bases, with 6 bases between them. The CDR3 sequence is 14 residues long. Germline V lookup: CDR1 LGHDT, CDR2 YNNKEL (reference sequence). CDR3 nucleotides: TGTGCCAGCAGCCAAGTCAGTCCTAACTATGGCTACACCTTC. It is translated as CASSQVSPNYGYTF.

This chain links TRBV2 with TRBJ2-6, with 7 bases fitting TRBD1. CDR1 is SNHLY and CDR2 is FYNNEI in the germline V gene. After removal of 4 bases from V and 2 bases from J, the junction contained 8 bases not matched to a gene. CDR3 length: 17 residues. CDR3 DNA sequence: TGTGCCAGCAGTGCCCTACAGGGGATTCCTGGGGCCAACGTCCTGACTTTC. Its protein is CASSALQGIPGANVLTF.

This rearrangement joins TRBV4-3 to TRBJ2-1; D gene unclear. The V end was cut by 0 bases, the J end by 0 bases, with 9 bases between. Per the germline V gene, CDR1 is LGHNA and CDR2 is YSLEER. The CDR3 loop spans 16 amino acids. This chain's CDR3 is CASSQDHTPSYNEQFF. CDR3 DNA: TGCGCCAGCAGCCAAGATCATACACCCTCCTACAATGAGCAGTTCTTC.

V gene TRBV6-2 or TRBV6-3 combines with J gene TRBJ1-5, with 10 positions matching TRBD1. This CDR3 spans 16 amino acids. The germline CDR1 and CDR2 sequences are MNHEY and SVGEGT. J lost 7 bases, V lost 5 bases, and 11 bases had no gene match. The CDR3 DNA sequence: TGTGCCAGCAGTCGTATCGACAGGGGGCCGGGCCAGCCCCAGCATTTT. It codes for CASSRIDRGPGQPQHF.

The chain uses TRBV25-1 and TRBJ2-7; 10 bases are shared with TRBD1. This CDR3 has 15 residues. The V gene end was trimmed by 5 bases and the J gene end by 3 bases; junction bases not matched to a gene: 7. The germline V gene encodes CDR1 MGHDK and CDR2 SYGVNS. CDR3 in amino acids: CASSPLTGGVYEQYF. CDR3 DNA sequence: TGTGCCAGCAGTCCACTGACAGGGGGCGTCTACGAGCAGTACTTC.

The chain couples TRBV6-5 to TRBJ1-6; TRBD1 is a possible D gene (6 bases). V lost 6 bases and J 13 bases, leaving 22 bases between the germline ends. This CDR3 contains 15 residues. CDR1 and CDR2 from the germline V gene are MNHEY and SVGAGI. The CDR3 coding sequence is TGTGCCAGCAGAACAAATCAGGGGCAGGTGGGGCCCCTCCACTTT. It yields the protein CASRTNQGQVGPLHF.

This rearrangement joins TRBV29-1 to TRBJ1-1; TRBD1 aligns across 7 bases. Germline CDR1 reads SQVTM; CDR2 reads ANQGSEA. There are 14 residues in the CDR3. J was trimmed by 1 base and V by 6 bases; bases with no gene match: 8. In DNA, the CDR3 is TGCAGCGTCGGGACAGTCTCTAAGAACACTGAAGCTTTCTTT. Translating gives CSVGTVSKNTEAFF.

This chain links TRBV10-1 with TRBJ2-4, with a tentative D call TRBD2 (5 bases). The CDR3 is 17 amino acids. Deletions cut 0 bases from V and 1 base from J, with 13 bases between. Germline loops: CDR1 WNHNN, CDR2 SYGVQD (reference sequence). The CDR3 nucleotides are TGCGCCAGCAGTGAGTCTAACGGGGATGGTGCCAAAAACATTCAGTACTTC. Amino acid sequence: CASSESNGDGAKNIQYF.

Only one count was recorded for this clone. The genes are TRBV5-5 and TRBJ1-2; TRBD1 agrees at 9 bases. Trimming removed 5 bases from V and 8 bases from J; junction bases left unmatched: 16. The length of the CDR3 is 16 residues. The germline CDR1 and CDR2 sequences are SGHKS and YYEKEE (reference sequence). CDR3 region: CASSPLPRDRVSGYTF. The CDR3 DNA reads as TGTGCCAGCAGTCCATTACCCCGGGACAGGGTAAGCGGCTACACCTTC.

The gene calls are TRBV10-3 and TRBJ2-3; 15 nucleotides agree with TRBD2. Germline CDR1 and CDR2: ENHRY and SYGVKD. Trimming took 3 bases from V and 9 from J; bases not matched to a gene: 7. CDR3 length: 16 residues. In DNA form, the CDR3 reads TGTGCCATCAGTGAAGGACTAGCGGGGGGGTTCGGCACGCAGTATTTT. Translating it yields CAISEGLAGGFGTQYF.

This chain uses TRBV7-3 with TRBJ1-2; 10 bases match TRBD1. CDR1 and CDR2 from the germline V gene are SGHTA and FQGTGA. The CDR3 consists of 14 residues. V dropped 3 bases and J dropped 8; count of bases not matched to a gene: 6. DNA of the CDR3: TGTGCCAGCAGCTTGGGACAGGGGAGCGGCGGCTACACCTTC. It yields the protein CASSLGQGSGGYTF.

The chain joins TRBV23-1 to TRBJ2-7, with 8 nucleotides matching TRBD2. Being an ORF, TRBV23-1 has a function that is uncertain. Trimming took 1 base from V and 4 from J; bases not matched to a gene: 15. This CDR3 has 18 residues. The DNA for the CDR3 is TGCGCCAGCAGTCAATACCCCCTATCTCGGGGGGGGGCGTACGAGCAGTACTTC. Residues: CASSQYPLSRGGAYEQYF.

The chain carries TRBV27 and TRBJ2-5; 8 bases align to TRBD1. The CDR3 extends over 14 amino acids. V gave up 4 bases and J gave up 4 bases; unmatched junction bases: 5. The V gene's germline CDR1 is MNHEY and CDR2 SMNVEV (reference sequence). The CDR3 coding sequence is TGTGCCAGCAGTTCCCGACAGGGGCGAGAGACCCAGTACTTC. This translates into CASSSRQGRETQYF.

The chain combines TRBV19 with TRBJ2-2; 8 nucleotides line up with TRBD2. CDR3 length: 17 residues. Per germline, CDR1 LNHDA and CDR2 SQIVND (reference sequence). The V segment lost 6 bases and the J segment 0 bases; nucleotides outside the gene matches: 9. CDR3 DNA sequence: TGTGCCAGTAGCCTGACTAGCGCTAACGCGAACACCGGGGAGCTGTTTTTT. Translated, it gives CASSLTSANANTGELFF.

This rearrangement joins TRBV30 to TRBJ1-2, with D tentatively TRBD1 (5 bases). Trimming shortened V by 3 bases and J by 0 bases, and 8 bases separated the two germline ends. The CDR3 loop spans 13 amino acids. Germline loops: CDR1 GTSNPN, CDR2 SVGIG (reference sequence). The CDR3: CAWRGLSNYGYTF. The DNA for the CDR3 is TGTGCCTGGAGGGGGCTATCTAACTATGGCTACACCTTC.

The chain combines TRBV5-1 with TRBJ2-5, with a tentative D call TRBD1 (6 bases). The germline V gene encodes CDR1 SGHRS and CDR2 YFSETQ. This CDR3 has 14 amino acids. V was clipped by 4 bases and J by 1 base, with 11 bases between them. As DNA, the CDR3 is TGCGCCAGCAGCACCACAGGGTTCCAAGAGACCCAGTACTTC. The encoded protein is CASSTTGFQETQYF. The full variable domain, its missing parts supplied by reference TRBV5-1 and TRBJ2-5, is KAGVTQTPRYLIKTRGQQVTLSCSPISGHRSVSWYQQTPGQGLQFLFEYFSETQRNKGNFPGRFSGRQFSNSRSEMNVSTLELGDSALYLCASSTTGFQETQYFGPGTRLLVL.